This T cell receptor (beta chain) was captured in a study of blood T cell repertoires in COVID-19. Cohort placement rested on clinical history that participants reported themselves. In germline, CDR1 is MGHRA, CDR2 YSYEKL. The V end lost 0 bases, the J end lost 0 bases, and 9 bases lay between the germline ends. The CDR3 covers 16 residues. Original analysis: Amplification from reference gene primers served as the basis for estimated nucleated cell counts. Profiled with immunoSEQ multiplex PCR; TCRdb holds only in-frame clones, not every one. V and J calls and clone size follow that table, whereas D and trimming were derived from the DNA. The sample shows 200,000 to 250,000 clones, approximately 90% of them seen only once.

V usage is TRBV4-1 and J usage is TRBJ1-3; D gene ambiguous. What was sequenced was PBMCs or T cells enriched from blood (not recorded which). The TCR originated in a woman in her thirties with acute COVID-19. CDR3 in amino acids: CASSQDHSFSGNTIYF. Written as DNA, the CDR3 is TGCGCCAGCAGCCAAGATCACAGCTTCTCTGGAAACACCATATATTTT.